In its sample, the clone carrying this T cell receptor beta chain ranks as medium-sized (0.01 to 0.1%). Its antigen is undetermined. Germline V gene sequence: CDR1 KGHSH, CDR2 LQKENI. V was shortened by 4 bases and J by 1 base, with 13 bases between the two germline ends. The CDR3 is 15 residues long. These data belong to a study of spatial heterogeneity in lung cancer. For the study at large: Raw reads showed each unique TCR and UMI combination turning up more than ten times on average. General study findings and limits: Tumor mutation counts were tracked by expanded intratumoral alpha and beta TCR counts.

Unique molecular identifiers tagged every individual TCR cDNA molecule. TCRdb re-called the 5' RACE reads with MiXCR, one entry per CDR3 protein. The sample has over 14,000 distinct CDR3 sequences; 7.3% are singletons. Specified time point: sample taken at primary tumor resection. The donors comprised 60 to 85 untreated early-stage non-small cell lung cancer patients. V and J are TRBV18 and TRBJ2-5; possibly TRBD1 for D (6 bases). The receptor comes from a male donor with early-stage non-small cell lung cancer. The material sequenced was lung tumor tissue, taken at surgery. CDR3 nucleotide sequence: TGTGCCAGCTCACTAACGACAGGCCTCCAAGAGACCCAGTACTTC. It codes for CASSLTTGLQETQYF.